This T cell receptor (beta chain) emerged from a study of shared clonotypes between healthy human individuals. Study details: Aged between 18 and 49, the donors were a couple of women and three men.

With 5 bases clipped from V and 5 bases from J, the junction kept 11 bases outside the gene matches. The CDR3 totals 15 residues. The germline V gene encodes CDR1 SGHTS and CDR2 YDEGEE. Assay execution proceeded at the deep level. Profiling relied on immunoSEQ multiplex PCR, and the TCRdb table lists in-frame clones only, not all of them. The sample yields 740,000 or so clones, around three quarters seen once. Material for sequencing was memory CD4+ T cells sorted from blood. The subset is: CD45RA-negative fraction. This TCR derives from a woman under 40 in good health. The chain combines TRBV5-8 with TRBJ2-3, with TRBD2 matching 7 bases. The DNA for the CDR3 is TGTGCCAGCAGGAGGGCGGGAGAGGAATTAGATACGCAGTATTTT. It yields the protein CASRRAGEELDTQYF.